The source of this TCR beta chain is a study of CD8+CD57+ T cells in acquired aplastic anemia. Across the whole study: Sorted CD4+ and CD8+ cells yielded DNA averaging around 3.2 ug.

The junction had 8 bases not matched to a gene; V was cut back by 4 bases and J by 8 bases. The CDR3 extends over 15 amino acids. The germline V gene has CDR1 SGHVS and CDR2 FQNEAQ. The study profiled TCR beta VDJ and CDR3 using genomic DNA as template. TCRdb analysed the reads with MiXCR anew, one entry per CDR3 protein. The sample consists of around 200,000 distinct CDR3 sequences, 65% of them appearing once. This clonotype was seen ten or more times. CD8+CD57+ cell expansion, shown by flow cytometry, had occurred in the patients selected for sequencing. The chain joins TRBV7-8 to TRBJ2-1; TRBD2 matches at 10 bases. This clonotype was obtained from a human donor with aplastic anemia. Sequencing was done on a sample of sorted CD4+, CD8+, or CD8+CD57+ T cells (not recorded which) from PBMCs. The CDR3 protein is CASSSERGGLDEQFF. The CDR3 region has the DNA TGTGCCAGCAGCTCCGAGCGGGGGGGCCTCGATGAGCAGTTCTTC.